The 2 T cell receptor beta chains presented below share a single source sample, sequenced in a study of blood T cell repertoires in COVID-19. The repertoire was sequenced with immunoSEQ multiplex PCR; TCRdb's copy has only in-frame clones and lacks some. Of about 230,000 clones listed, 65% to 90% are singletons. The sequencing input was peripheral blood. These receptors all stem from a woman aged 50 to 65 with acute or convalescent COVID-19.

This clone was detected only once. J is TRBJ2-1 and V is TRBV3-1 (or the pseudogene TRBV3-2), with a tentative D call TRBD2 (6 bases). The CDR3 loop spans 17 amino acids. CDR1 LGHDT and CDR2 YNNKEL come from the germline V gene (reference sequence). The V gene lost 2 bases and the J gene lost 7 bases, with 21 bases spanning the gap. In nucleotides, the CDR3 is TGTGCCAGCAGCCAAAGGTCGGTGGGGGGAGATGGTAATGAGCAGTTCTTC. Residues: CASSQRSVGGDGNEQFF.

This clone came up once. The J gene is TRBJ1-6, the V gene TRBV30; TRBD1 might be the D (6 bases). Germline CDR1 GTSNPN, CDR2 SVGIG (reference sequence). The CDR3 spans 14 residues. The V and J ends lost 2 bases and 7 bases respectively, with 12 bases between them. CDR3 DNA: TGTGCCTGGAGTTCGGACAGCTTCAATTCACCCCTCCACTTT. Translating it yields CAWSSDSFNSPLHF.